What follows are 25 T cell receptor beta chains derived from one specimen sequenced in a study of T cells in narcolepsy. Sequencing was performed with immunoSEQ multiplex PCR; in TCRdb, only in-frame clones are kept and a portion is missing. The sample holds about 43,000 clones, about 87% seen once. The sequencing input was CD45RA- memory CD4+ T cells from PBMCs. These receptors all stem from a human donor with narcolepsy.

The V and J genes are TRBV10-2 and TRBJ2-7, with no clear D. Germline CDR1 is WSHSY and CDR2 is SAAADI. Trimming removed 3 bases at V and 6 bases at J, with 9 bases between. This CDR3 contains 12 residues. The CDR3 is CASSDLGPEQYF. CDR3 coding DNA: TGCGCCAGCAGTGACCTTGGACCCGAGCAGTACTTC.

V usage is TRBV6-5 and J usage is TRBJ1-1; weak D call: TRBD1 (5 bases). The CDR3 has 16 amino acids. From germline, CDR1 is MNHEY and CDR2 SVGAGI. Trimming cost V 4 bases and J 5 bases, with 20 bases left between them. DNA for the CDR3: TGTGCCAGCAGTTCCCCGTTGAGGGGTCTTGGGACTGAAGCTTTCTTT. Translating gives CASSSPLRGLGTEAFF.

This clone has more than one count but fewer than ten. CDR3 in DNA: TGTGCCATCAGTGGGGCAGGACTCCTCTCTGGGGCCAACGTCCTGACTTTC. This sequence encodes CAISGAGLLSGANVLTF. The V call is TRBV10-3, the J call TRBJ2-6; D is possibly TRBD2 (5 bases). Germline loops: CDR1 ENHRY, CDR2 SYGVKD. The CDR3 runs to 17 residues. V was pared by 4 bases and J by 0 bases, with 13 bases between.

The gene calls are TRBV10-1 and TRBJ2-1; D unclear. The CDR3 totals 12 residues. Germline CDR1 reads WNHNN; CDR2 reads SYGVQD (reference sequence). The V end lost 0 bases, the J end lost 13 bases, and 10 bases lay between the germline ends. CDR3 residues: CASSESWAGQFF. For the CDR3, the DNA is TGCGCCAGCAGTGAGTCCTGGGCCGGCCAGTTCTTC.

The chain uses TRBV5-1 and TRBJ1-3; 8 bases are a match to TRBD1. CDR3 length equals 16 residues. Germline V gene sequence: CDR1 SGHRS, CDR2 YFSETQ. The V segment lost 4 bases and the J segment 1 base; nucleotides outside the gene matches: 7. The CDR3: CASSPMTGASGNTIYF. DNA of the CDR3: TGCGCCAGCAGCCCCATGACAGGGGCGTCTGGAAACACCATATATTTT.

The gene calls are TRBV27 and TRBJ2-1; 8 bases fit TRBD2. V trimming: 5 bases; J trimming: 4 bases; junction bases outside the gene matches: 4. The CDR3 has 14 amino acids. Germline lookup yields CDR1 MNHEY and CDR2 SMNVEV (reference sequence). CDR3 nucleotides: TGTGCCAGCAGTCAAGCGGGAGTATACAATGAGCAGTTCTTC. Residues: CASSQAGVYNEQFF.

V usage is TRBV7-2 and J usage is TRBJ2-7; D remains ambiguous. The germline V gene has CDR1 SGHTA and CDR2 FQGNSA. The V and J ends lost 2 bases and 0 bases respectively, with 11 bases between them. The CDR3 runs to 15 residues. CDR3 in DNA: TGTGCCAGCAGCTTAAGCCAGGCCATCTCCTACGAGCAGTACTTC. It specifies CASSLSQAISYEQYF.

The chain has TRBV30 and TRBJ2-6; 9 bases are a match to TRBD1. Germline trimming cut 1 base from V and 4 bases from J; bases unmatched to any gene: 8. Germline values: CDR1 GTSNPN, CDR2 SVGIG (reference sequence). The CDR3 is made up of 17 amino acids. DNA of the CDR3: TGTGCCTGGAGTGACAGGGGGCGCAAATCAGGGGCCAACGTCCTGACTTTC. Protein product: CAWSDRGRKSGANVLTF.

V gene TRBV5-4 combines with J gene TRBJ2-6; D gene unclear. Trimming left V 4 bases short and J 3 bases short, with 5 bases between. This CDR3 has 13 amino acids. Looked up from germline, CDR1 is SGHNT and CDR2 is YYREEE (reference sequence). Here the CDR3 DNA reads TGTGCCAGCAGCCCGGGTGGGGCCAACGTCCTGACTTTC. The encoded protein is CASSPGGANVLTF.

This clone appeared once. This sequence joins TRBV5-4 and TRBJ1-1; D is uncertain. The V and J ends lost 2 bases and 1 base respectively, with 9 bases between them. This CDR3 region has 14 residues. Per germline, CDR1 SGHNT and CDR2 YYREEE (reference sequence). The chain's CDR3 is CASSLLAENTEAFF. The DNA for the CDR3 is TGTGCCAGCAGCTTATTAGCTGAGAACACTGAAGCTTTCTTT.

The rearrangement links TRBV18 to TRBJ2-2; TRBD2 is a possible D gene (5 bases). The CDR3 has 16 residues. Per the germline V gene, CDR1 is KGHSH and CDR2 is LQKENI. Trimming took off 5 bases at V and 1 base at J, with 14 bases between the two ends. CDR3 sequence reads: CASSIGSGKNTGELFF. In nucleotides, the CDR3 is TGTGCCAGCTCAATTGGGTCGGGGAAGAACACCGGGGAGCTGTTTTTT.

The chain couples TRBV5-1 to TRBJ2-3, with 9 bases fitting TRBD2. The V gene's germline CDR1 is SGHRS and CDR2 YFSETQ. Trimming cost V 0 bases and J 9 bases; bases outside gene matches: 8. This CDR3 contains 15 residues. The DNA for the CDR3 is TGCGCCAGCAGCTTGGCAGGTAGCGGGAGATCGACGCAGTATTTT. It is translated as CASSLAGSGRSTQYF.

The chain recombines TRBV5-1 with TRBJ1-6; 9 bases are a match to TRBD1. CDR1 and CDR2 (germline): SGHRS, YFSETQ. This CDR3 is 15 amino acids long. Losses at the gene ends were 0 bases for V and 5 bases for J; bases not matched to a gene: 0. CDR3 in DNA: TGCGCCAGCAGCTTGGGGGACAGGGATAATTCACCCCTCCACTTT. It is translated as CASSLGDRDNSPLHF.

CDR3 in DNA: TGTGCCAGCAGCTCCATGGACGGAACTGGGGAAAAACTGTTTTTT. Residues: CASSSMDGTGEKLFF. This chain joins TRBV7-9 and TRBJ1-4; D unresolved. The CDR3 totals 15 residues. The V gene's germline CDR1 is SEHNR and CDR2 FQNEAQ (reference sequence). V was shortened by 4 bases and J by 8 bases, with 17 bases between the two germline ends.

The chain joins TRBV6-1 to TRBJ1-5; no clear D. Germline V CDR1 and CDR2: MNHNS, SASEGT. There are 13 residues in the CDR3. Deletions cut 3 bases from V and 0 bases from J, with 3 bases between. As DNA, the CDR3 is TGTGCCAGCAGTGAGGGTAGCAATCAGCCCCAGCATTTT. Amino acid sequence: CASSEGSNQPQHF.

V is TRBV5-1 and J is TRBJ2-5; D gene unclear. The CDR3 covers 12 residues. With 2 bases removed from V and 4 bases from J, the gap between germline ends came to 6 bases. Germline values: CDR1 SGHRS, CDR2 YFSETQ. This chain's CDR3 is CASSFWGETQYF. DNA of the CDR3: TGCGCCAGCAGCTTCTGGGGAGAGACCCAGTACTTC.

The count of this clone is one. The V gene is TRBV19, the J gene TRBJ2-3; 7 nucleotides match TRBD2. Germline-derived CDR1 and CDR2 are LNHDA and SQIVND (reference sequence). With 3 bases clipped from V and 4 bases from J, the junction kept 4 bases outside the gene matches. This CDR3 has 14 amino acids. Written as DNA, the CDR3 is TGTGCCAGTAGTATGCCTAGCGGAGCAGATACGCAGTATTTT. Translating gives CASSMPSGADTQYF. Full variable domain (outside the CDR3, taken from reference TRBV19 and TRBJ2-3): DGGITQSPKYLFRKEGQNVTLSCEQNLNHDAMYWYRQDPGQGLRLIYYSQIVNDFQKGDIAEGYSVSREKKESFPLTVTSAQKNPTAFYLCASSMPSGADTQYFGPGTRLTVL.

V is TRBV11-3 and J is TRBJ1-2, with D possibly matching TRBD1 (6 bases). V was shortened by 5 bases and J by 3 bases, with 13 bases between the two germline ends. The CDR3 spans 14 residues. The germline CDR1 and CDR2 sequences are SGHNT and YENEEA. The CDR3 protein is CASSPMTGDYGYTF. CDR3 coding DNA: TGTGCCAGCAGCCCCATGACAGGCGACTATGGCTACACCTTC.

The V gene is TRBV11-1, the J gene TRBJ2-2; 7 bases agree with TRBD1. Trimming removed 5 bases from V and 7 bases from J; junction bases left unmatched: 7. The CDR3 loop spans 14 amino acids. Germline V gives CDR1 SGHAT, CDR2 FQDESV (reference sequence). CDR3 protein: CASSPRQGNGELFF. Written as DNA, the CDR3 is TGTGCCAGCAGCCCCAGACAGGGAAACGGGGAGCTGTTTTTT. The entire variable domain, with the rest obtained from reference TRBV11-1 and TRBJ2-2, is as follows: EAEVAQSPRYKITEKSQAVAFWCDPISGHATLYWYRQILGQGPELLVQFQDESVVDDSQLPKDRFSAERLKGVDSTLKIQPAELGDSAMYLCASSPRQGNGELFFGEGSRLTVL.

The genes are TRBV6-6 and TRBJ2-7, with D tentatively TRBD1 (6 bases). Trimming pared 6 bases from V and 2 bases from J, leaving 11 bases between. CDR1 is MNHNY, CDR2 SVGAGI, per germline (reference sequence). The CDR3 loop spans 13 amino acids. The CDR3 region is CASSDGTTYEQYF. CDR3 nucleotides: TGTGCCAGCAGCGACGGGACAACCTACGAGCAGTACTTC.

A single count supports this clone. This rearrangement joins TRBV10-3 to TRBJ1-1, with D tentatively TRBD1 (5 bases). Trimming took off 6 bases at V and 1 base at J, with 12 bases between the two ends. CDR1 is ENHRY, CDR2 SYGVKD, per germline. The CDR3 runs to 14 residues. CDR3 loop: CAIRTGDGNTEAFF. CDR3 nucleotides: TGTGCCATCAGAACCGGGGACGGGAACACTGAAGCTTTCTTT.

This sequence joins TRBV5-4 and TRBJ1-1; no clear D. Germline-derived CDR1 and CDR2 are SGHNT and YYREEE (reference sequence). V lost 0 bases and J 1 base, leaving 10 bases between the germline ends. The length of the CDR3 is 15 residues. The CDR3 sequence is CASSLDVFSNTEAFF. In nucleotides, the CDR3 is TGTGCCAGCAGCTTGGATGTCTTCTCGAACACTGAAGCTTTCTTT.

The chain's CDR3 is CASSTDKQNIQYF. The CDR3 DNA follows: TGTGCCAGCAGTACCGACAAACAAAACATTCAGTACTTC. V is TRBV6-5 and J is TRBJ2-4; no clear D. With 5 bases removed from V and 5 bases from J, the gap between germline ends came to 10 bases. This CDR3 region has 13 residues. The germline CDR1 and CDR2 sequences are MNHEY and SVGAGI.

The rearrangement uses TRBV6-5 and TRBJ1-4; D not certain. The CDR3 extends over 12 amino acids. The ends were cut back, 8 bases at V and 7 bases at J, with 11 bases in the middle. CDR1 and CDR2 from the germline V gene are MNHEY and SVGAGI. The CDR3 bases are TGTGCCAGCGGCGGAGTGGGTGAAAAACTGTTTTTT. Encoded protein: CASGGVGEKLFF.

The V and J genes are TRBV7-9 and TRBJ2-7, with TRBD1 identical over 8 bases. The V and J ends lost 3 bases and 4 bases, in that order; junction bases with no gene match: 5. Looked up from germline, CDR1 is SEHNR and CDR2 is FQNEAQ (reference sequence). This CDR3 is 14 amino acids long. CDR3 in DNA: TGTGCCAGCAGCTTGGGGACAGGACCTTACGAGCAGTACTTC. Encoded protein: CASSLGTGPYEQYF.